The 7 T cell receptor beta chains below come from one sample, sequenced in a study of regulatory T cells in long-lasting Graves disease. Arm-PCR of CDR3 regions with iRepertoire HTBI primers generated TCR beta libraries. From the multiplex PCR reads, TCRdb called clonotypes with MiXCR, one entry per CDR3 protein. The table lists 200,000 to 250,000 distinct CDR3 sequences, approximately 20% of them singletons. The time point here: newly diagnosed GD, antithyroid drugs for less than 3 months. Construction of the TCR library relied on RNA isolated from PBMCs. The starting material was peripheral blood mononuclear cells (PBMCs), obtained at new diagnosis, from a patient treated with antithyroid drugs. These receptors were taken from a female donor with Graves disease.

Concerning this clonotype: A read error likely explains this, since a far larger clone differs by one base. This CDR3 reads CASSHSRWTCYEQYF. The CDR3 DNA reads as TGTGCCAGCAGCCACTCCAGATGGACATGTTACGAGCAGTACTTC. The V gene is TRBV12-3 or TRBV12-4, the J gene TRBJ2-7, with D possibly TRBD1 on 5 matching bases. The CDR3 covers 15 residues. The V end was cut by 6 bases, the J end by 4 bases, with 19 bases between.

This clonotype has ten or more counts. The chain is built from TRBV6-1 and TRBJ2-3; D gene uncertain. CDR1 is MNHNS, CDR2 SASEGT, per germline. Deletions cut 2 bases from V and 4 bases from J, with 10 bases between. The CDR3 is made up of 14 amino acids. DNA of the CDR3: TGTGCCAGCAGTGAAAGGCACTACTCAGATACGCAGTATTTT. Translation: CASSERHYSDTQYF.

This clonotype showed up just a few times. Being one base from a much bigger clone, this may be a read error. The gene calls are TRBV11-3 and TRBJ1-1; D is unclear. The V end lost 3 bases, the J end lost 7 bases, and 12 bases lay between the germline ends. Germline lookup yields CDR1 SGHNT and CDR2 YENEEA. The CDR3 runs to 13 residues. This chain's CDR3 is CASSLVGTDEAFF. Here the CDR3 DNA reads TGTGCCAGCAGCTTGGTCGGAACCGATGAAGCTTTCTTT.

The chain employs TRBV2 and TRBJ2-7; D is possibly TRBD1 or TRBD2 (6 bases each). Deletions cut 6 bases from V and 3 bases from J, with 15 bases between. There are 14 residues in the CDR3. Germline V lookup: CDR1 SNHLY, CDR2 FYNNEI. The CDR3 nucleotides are TGTGCCAGCAGCCGGGGGCTAGTTTACTACGAGCAGTACGTC. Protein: CASSRGLVYYEQYV.

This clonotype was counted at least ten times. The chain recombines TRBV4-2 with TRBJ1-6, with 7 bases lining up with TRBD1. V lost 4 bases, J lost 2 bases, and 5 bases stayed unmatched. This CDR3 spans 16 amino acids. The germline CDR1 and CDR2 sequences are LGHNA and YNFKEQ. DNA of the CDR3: TGTGCCAGCAGCCCCCGACAGGGCACCTATAATTCACCCCTCCACTTT. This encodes CASSPRQGTYNSPLHF.

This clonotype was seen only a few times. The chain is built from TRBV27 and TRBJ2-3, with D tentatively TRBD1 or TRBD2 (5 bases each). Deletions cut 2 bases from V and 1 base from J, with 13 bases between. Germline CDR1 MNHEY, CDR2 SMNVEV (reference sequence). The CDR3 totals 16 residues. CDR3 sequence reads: CASSLVGTGGTDTQYF. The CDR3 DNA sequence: TGTGCCAGCAGTTTAGTAGGGACCGGCGGCACAGATACGCAGTATTTT.

For the CDR3, the DNA is TGTGCCAGCAGGGGACCCGGGACTAGCGGGAGGGCCCAGCAGTACTTC. Translating it yields CASRGPGTSGRAQQYF. J is TRBJ2-7 and V is TRBV6-2 or TRBV6-3, with 16 bases matching TRBD2. CDR3 length: 16 amino acids. Germline assignment: CDR1 MNHEY and CDR2 SVGEGT. Germline trimming cut 6 bases from V and 8 bases from J; bases unmatched to any gene: 10.